This T cell receptor beta chain appears in the sequencing data of a study of T cell responses to AZD1222 COVID-19 vaccine. Study-level results: Nearly half of spike-specific TCRs reportedly target variant regions that are unmutated in the B.1.351 and B.1.1.7 variants.

Produced via immunoSEQ multiplex PCR; TCRdb's table is partial and in-frame only. The data hold fewer than 150,000 clones, with about 88% observed a single time. As concerns this clone: The antigen is unknown.

The V gene lost 2 bases and the J gene lost 1 base, with 7 bases spanning the gap. CDR3 length: 14 amino acids. CDR1 and CDR2 from the germline V gene are SGHTA and FQGNSA. The V and J genes are TRBV7-2 and TRBJ2-3; D gene ambiguous. The material sequenced was peripheral blood, taken on day 0 of AZD1222 vaccination. The origin of this receptor is an adult in good health. In DNA form, the CDR3 reads TGTGCCAGCAGCTTAACACGGGGCACAGATACGCAGTATTTT. It yields the protein CASSLTRGTDTQYF.